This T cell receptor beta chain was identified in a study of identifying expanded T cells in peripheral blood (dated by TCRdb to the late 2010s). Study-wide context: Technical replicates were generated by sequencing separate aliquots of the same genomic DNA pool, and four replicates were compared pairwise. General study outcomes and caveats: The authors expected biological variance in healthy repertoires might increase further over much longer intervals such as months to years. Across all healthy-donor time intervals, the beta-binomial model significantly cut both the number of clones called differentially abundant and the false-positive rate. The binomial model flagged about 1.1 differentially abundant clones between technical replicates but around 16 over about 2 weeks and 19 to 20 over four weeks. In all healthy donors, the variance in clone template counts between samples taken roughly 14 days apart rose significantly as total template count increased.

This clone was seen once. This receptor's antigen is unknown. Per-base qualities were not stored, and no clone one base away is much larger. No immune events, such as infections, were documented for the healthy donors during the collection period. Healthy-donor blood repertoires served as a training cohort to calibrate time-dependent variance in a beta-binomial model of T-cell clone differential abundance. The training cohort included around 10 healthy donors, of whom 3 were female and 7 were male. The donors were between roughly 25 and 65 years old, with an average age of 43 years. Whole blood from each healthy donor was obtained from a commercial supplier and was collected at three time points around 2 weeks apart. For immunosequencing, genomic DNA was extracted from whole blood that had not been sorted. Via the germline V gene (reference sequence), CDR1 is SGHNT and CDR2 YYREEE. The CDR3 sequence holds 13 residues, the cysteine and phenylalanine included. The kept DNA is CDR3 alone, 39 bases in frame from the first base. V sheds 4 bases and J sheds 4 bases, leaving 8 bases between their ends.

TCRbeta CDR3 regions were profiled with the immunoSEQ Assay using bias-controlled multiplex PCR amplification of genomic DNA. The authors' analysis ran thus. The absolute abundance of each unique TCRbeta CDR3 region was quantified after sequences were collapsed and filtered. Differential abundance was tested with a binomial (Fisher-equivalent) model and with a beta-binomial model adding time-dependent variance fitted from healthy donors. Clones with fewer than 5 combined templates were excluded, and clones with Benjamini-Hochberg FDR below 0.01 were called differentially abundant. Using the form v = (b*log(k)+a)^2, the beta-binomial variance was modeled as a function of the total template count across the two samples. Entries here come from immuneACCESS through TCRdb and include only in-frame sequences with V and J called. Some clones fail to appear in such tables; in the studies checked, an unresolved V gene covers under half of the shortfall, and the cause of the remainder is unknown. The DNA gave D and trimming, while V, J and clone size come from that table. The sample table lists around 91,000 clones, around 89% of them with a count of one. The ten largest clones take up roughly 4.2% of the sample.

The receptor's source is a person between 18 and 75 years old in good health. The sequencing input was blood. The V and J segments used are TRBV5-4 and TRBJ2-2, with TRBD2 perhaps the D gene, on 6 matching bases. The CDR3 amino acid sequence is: CASSPRGTGELFF. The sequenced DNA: TGTGCCAGCAGCCCGCGGGGCACCGGGGAGCTGTTTTTT. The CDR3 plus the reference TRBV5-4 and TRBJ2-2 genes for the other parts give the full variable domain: ETGVTQSPTHLIKTRGQQVTLRCSSQSGHNTVSWYQQALGQGPQFIFQYYREEENGRGNFPPRFSGLQFPNYSSELNVNALELDDSALYLCASSPRGTGELFFGEGSRLTVL.